Below, one T cell receptor beta chain is given with its context. Trimming cost V 5 bases and J 8 bases, with 18 bases left between them. This CDR3 has 13 amino acids. CDR1 SQVTM and CDR2 ANQGSEA come from the germline V gene. The sample belongs to a study of T-cell memory formation after mild COVID-19. In TCRdb, the 5' RACE reads were re-called with MiXCR into one record per CDR3 protein. The data hold roughly 450,000 distinct CDR3 sequences, with 18% observed a single time. The origin of this receptor is an adult woman who had mild COVID-19 (a few samples of this study predate the infection). Cell type and time point are not known. The chain has TRBV29-1 and TRBJ1-2; D is perhaps TRBD1 (5 bases). The specimen sequenced was PBMCs or a T cell subset sorted from them (not recorded which). Here the CDR3 reads CSVRDTGGKGYTF. The CDR3 DNA follows: TGCAGCGTTCGAGACACAGGAGGGAAAGGCTACACCTTC.